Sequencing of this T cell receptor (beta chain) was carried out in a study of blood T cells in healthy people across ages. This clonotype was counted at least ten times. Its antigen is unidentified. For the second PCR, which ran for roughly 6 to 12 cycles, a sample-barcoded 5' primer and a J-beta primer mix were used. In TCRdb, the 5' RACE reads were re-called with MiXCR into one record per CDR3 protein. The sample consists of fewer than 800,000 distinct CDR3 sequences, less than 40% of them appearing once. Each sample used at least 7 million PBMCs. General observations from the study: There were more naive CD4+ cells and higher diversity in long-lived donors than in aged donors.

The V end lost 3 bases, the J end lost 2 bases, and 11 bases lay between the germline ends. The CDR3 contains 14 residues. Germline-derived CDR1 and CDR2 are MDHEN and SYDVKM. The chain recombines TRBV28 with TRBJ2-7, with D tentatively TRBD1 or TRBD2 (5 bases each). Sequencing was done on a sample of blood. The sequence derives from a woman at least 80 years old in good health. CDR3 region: CASSLAPGPYEQYF. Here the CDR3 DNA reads TGTGCCAGCAGTTTGGCTCCGGGGCCCTACGAGCAGTACTTC.